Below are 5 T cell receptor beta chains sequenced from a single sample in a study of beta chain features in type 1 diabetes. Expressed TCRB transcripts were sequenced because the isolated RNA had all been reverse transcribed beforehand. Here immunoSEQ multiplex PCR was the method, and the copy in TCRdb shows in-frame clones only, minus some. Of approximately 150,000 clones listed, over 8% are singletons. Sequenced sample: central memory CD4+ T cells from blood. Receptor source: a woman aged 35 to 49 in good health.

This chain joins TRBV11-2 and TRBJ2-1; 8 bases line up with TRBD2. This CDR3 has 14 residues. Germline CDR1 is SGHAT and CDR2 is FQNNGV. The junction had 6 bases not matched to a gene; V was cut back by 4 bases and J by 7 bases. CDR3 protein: CASSWQGGGNEQFF. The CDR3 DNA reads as TGTGCCAGCAGCTGGCAAGGCGGGGGGAATGAGCAGTTCTTC.

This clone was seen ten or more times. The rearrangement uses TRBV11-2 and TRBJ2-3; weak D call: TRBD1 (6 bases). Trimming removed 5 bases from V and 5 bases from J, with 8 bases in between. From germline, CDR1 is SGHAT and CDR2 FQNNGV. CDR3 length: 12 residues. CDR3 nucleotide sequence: TGTGCCAGCAGCCCCAGGGGAGATACGCAGTATTTT. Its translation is CASSPRGDTQYF.

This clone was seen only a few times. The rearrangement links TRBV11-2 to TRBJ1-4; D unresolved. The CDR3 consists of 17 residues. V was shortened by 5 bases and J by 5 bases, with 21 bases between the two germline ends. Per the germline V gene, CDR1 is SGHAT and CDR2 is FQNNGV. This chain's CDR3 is CASSLGSNPLTNEKLFF. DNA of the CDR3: TGTGCCAGCAGCCTCGGGTCCAACCCCTTAACAAATGAAAAACTGTTTTTT. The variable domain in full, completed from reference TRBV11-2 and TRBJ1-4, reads EAGVAQSPRYKIIEKRQSVAFWCNPISGHATLYWYQQILGQGPKLLIQFQNNGVVDDSQLPKDRFSAERLKGVDSTLKIQPAKLEDSAVYLCASSLGSNPLTNEKLFFGSGTQLSVL.

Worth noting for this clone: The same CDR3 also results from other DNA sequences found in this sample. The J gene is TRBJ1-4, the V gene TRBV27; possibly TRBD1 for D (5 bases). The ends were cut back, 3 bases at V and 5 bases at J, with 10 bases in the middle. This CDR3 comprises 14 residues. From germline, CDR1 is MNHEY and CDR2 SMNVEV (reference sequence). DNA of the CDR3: TGTGCCAGCAGTTTTGGCGGGGGAAATGAAAAACTGTTTTTT. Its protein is CASSFGGGNEKLFF.

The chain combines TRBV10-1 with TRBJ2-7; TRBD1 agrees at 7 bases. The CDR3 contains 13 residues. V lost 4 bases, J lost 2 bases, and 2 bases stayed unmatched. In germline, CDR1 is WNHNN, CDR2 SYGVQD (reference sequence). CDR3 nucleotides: TGCGCCAGCAGTGGGGACAGTGCCTACGAGCAGTACTTC. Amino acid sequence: CASSGDSAYEQYF.